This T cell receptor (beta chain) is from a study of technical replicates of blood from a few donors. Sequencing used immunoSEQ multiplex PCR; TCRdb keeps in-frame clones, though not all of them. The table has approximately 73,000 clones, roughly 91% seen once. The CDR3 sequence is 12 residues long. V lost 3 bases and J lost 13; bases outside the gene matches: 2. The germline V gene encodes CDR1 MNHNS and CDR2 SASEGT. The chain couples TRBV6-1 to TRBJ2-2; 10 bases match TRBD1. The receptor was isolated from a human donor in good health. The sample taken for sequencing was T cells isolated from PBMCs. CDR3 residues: CASSDDRGLLFF. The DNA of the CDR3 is TGTGCCAGCAGTGACGACAGGGGGCTGCTGTTTTTT.